The source of this TCR beta chain is a study of identical twins. Findings and caveats of the study: Monozygotic twins shared more out-of-frame TCR alpha than recombination models predicted.

Trimming took 1 base from V and 0 from J, leaving 7 bases between them. There are 14 residues in the CDR3. Germline V CDR1 and CDR2: MNHEY, SVGAGI. TCRdb ran MiXCR on the 5' RACE reads and lists one entry per CDR3 protein. Among roughly 720,000 distinct CDR3 sequences listed, 15% to 20% were seen once. The table lists this clonotype with a few counts. Its antigen is unknown. The same data also contributed to another study, on T cells expressing NK-cell markers.

The clonotype comes from a woman between 18 and 29 years old in good health. Input material: PBMCs. This chain links TRBV6-5 with TRBJ2-7; D not resolved. The CDR3 is CASSYLATSYEQYF. The CDR3 DNA reads TGTGCCAGCAGTTACTTGGCCACCTCCTACGAGCAGTACTTC.